The clone carrying this TCR beta chain occurred many times. The target antigen is unknown. Each cDNA held unique molecular identifiers, and template switching gave it a universal primer site. TCRdb redid the calling of the 5' RACE reads with MiXCR, one entry per CDR3 protein. This table holds a few hundred thousand distinct CDR3 sequences, about 11% found once. The germline V and J ends were trimmed by 1 base and 8 bases, with 15 bases remaining between them. The CDR3 loop spans 15 amino acids. Germline V gene lookup returns CDR1 SEHNR and CDR2 FQNEAQ (reference sequence). The data stem from a study of identical twins. Findings and caveats of the study: For zero-insertion analyses, partial confounding could come from invariant MAIT and iNKT cells.

With no exceptions, donors were healthy Caucasians. The chain joins TRBV7-9 to TRBJ2-1; D may be TRBD2 (7 bases). The receptor's source is a man between 50 and 59 years old in good health. Sequenced sample: memory T cells sorted from blood. The CDR3 nucleotides read TGTGCCAGCAGCTTAGAGGGGGGGCCCGGGGATGAGCAGTTCTTC. Its protein product is CASSLEGGPGDEQFF.